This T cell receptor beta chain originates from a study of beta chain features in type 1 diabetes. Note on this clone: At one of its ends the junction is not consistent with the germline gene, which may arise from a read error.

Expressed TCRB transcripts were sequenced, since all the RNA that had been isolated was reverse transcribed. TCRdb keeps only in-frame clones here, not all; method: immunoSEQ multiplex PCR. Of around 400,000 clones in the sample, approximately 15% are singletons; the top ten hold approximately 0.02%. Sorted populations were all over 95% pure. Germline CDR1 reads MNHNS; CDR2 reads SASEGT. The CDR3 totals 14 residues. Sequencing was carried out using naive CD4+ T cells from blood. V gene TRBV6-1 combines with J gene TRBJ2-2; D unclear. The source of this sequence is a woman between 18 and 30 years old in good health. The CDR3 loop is CASSESNNIGELFF. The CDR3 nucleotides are TGTGCCAGCAGTGAATCCAATAACATCGGGGAGCTGTTTTTT.